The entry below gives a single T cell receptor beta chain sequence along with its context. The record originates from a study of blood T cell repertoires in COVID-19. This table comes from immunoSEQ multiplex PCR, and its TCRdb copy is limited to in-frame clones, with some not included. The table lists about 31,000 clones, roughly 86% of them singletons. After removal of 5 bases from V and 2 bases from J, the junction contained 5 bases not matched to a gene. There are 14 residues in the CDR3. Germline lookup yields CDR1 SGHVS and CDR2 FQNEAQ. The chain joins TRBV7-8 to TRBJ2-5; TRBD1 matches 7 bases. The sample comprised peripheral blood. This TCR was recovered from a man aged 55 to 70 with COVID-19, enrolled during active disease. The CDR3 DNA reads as TGTGCCAGCAGCGAGGGGGCAGCTCAAGAGACCCAGTACTTC. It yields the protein CASSEGAAQETQYF.